This TCR beta chain comes out of a study of CD8 T cells in Susac syndrome. Study-level points and caveats: CD4+ T cell repertoires in Susac syndrome exhibited no evidence of clonal expansion.

From germline, CDR1 is DFQATT and CDR2 SNEGSKA (reference sequence). There are 14 residues in the CDR3. After removal of 6 bases from V and 4 bases from J, the junction contained 10 bases not matched to a gene. As concerns this clonotype: Antigen: not known.

Random hexamers were used to reverse transcribe the RNA input (about 0.45 to 1 ug). A multiplex approach, immunoSEQ multiplex PCR, amplified TCR beta CDR3 across 54 Vbeta and 13 Jbeta. TCRdb used MiXCR to reprocess the immunoSEQ multiplex PCR reads, holding one entry per CDR3 protein. The sample has about 180,000 distinct CDR3 sequences; 94% are singletons. The sequence came from a human donor with Susac syndrome. The sequenced material came from CD4+ T cells from PBMCs. The chain employs TRBV20-1 and TRBJ2-7; 9 bases line up with TRBD1. The CDR3 loop reads CSATQGASEYEQYF. DNA for the CDR3: TGCAGTGCAACACAGGGGGCAAGTGAATACGAGCAGTACTTC.